One and the same sample provided the 14 T cell receptor beta chains below, sequenced in a study of blood T cell repertoires in COVID-19. Repertoires were generated with immunoSEQ multiplex PCR, while TCRdb's copy carries only in-frame clones and drops some. The top ten hold about 24% of the sample, which has more than 90,000 clones, about 84% seen once. Sequenced sample: peripheral blood. The receptors originated from a human donor in a cohort sampled during active COVID-19.

The chain couples TRBV6-5 to TRBJ1-5; D might be TRBD1 (6 bases). The germline CDR1 and CDR2 sequences are MNHEY and SVGAGI. V lost 7 bases and J 0 bases, leaving 13 bases between the germline ends. The CDR3 is made up of 15 amino acids. CDR3 DNA sequence: TGTGCCAGCATCCAAGGGGGTTATAGCAATCAGCCCCAGCATTTT. It encodes CASIQGGYSNQPQHF.

CDR3 sequence (DNA): TGTGCCAGCAGCTTAACTGGACAGACTTTCGGCTACGAGCAGTACTTC. It is translated as CASSLTGQTFGYEQYF. This chain joins TRBV7-8 and TRBJ2-7; perhaps TRBD1 as D (6 bases). This CDR3 spans 16 amino acids. The V end lost 2 bases, the J end lost 3 bases, and 17 bases lay between the germline ends. Germline CDR1 and CDR2: SGHVS and FQNEAQ.

This rearrangement joins TRBV19 to TRBJ1-1, with 7 bases that match TRBD1. V trimming: 4 bases; J trimming: 1 base; junction bases outside the gene matches: 3. This CDR3 spans 14 amino acids. CDR1 and CDR2 (germline): LNHDA, SQIVND (reference sequence). The CDR3 region has the DNA TGTGCCAGTAGTACTGACAGGGCGAACACTGAAGCTTTCTTT. It translates to CASSTDRANTEAFF.

This clone is a singleton in its sample. The chain carries TRBV6-5 and TRBJ2-1; maybe TRBD1 (6 bases). The CDR3 extends over 15 amino acids. The V end was cut by 7 bases, the J end by 4 bases, with 17 bases between. Germline CDR1 is MNHEY and CDR2 is SVGAGI. The CDR3 protein is CASTVNGGGYNEQFF. Written as DNA, the CDR3 is TGTGCCAGCACCGTAAATGGGGGCGGTTACAATGAGCAGTTCTTC.

This chain connects TRBV4-3 to TRBJ2-2; D unresolved. The V gene's germline CDR1 is LGHNA and CDR2 YSLEER. V was pared by 1 base and J by 9 bases, with 12 bases between. The CDR3 spans 14 residues. The CDR3 reads CASSQAPGLRELFF. DNA for the CDR3: TGCGCCAGCAGCCAAGCCCCAGGTCTGCGGGAGCTGTTTTTT.

The V gene is TRBV2, the J gene TRBJ2-5, with D maybe TRBD1 (6 bases). Germline lookup yields CDR1 SNHLY and CDR2 FYNNEI. The CDR3 contains 13 residues. Trimming removed 7 bases from V and 2 bases from J, with 11 bases in between. The CDR3 loop reads CASTPDRQETQYF. CDR3 nucleotides: TGTGCCAGCACCCCGGACAGACAAGAGACCCAGTACTTC.

The rearrangement uses TRBV7-2 and TRBJ2-4, with D maybe TRBD1 (6 bases). The length of the CDR3 is 15 residues. V was pared by 5 bases and J by 6 bases, with 17 bases between. CDR1 and CDR2 (germline): SGHTA, FQGNSA. The CDR3: CASSPGQPHGNIQYF. In nucleotides, the CDR3 is TGTGCCAGCAGCCCCGGACAGCCCCATGGAAACATTCAGTACTTC.

The chain joins TRBV25-1 to TRBJ2-3; TRBD2 aligns across 8 bases. The V gene's germline CDR1 is MGHDK and CDR2 SYGVNS. Losses at the gene ends were 4 bases for V and 6 bases for J; bases not matched to a gene: 6. The CDR3 has 14 residues. CDR3 sequence reads: CASSVSGRVDTQYF. The CDR3 coding sequence is TGTGCCAGCAGTGTGAGCGGGAGAGTGGATACGCAGTATTTT.

CDR3 nucleotide sequence: TGCGCCAGCAGCTTTGACGTCGGCGGTGAGTCATATACTAGCACAGATACGCAGTATTTT. Translating it yields CASSFDVGGESYTSTDTQYF. The V and J genes are TRBV5-1 and TRBJ2-3; D is ambiguous. Germline CDR1 is SGHRS and CDR2 is YFSETQ. The length of the CDR3 is 20 residues. Trimming cost V 2 bases and J 0 bases, with 25 bases left between them.

The genes are TRBV3-1 (or the pseudogene TRBV3-2) and TRBJ2-7; 11 bases fit TRBD2. Losses at the gene ends were 6 bases for V and 0 bases for J; bases not matched to a gene: 4. The CDR3 extends over 15 amino acids. Germline loops: CDR1 LGHDT, CDR2 YNNKEL (reference sequence). CDR3 DNA sequence: TGTGCCAGCAGACCTGGACTAGCGGGCTCCTACGAGCAGTACTTC. As protein: CASRPGLAGSYEQYF.

This clone appeared a few times. This chain's CDR3 is CASSRTENTEAFF. The DNA for the CDR3 is TGTGCCAGCAGCCGGACAGAGAACACTGAAGCTTTCTTT. The chain couples TRBV2 to TRBJ1-1; a weak D match, TRBD1 (6 bases). V gave up 6 bases and J gave up 1 base, with 9 bases separating them. The germline gives CDR1 SNHLY, CDR2 FYNNEI. The CDR3 is 13 residues long.

Here the CDR3 reads CASGLFAGGLANEQFF. The DNA of the CDR3 is TGTGCTAGTGGTTTGTTTGCGGGGGGGCTGGCTAATGAGCAGTTCTTC. The chain joins TRBV12-5 to TRBJ2-1; 9 bases are a match to TRBD2. Germline V gene lookup returns CDR1 LGHNT and CDR2 FRNRAP. This CDR3 has 16 residues. V trimming: 2 bases; J trimming: 7 bases; junction bases outside the gene matches: 9. Combining the CDR3 with reference TRBV12-5 and TRBJ2-1 gives the whole variable domain DARVTQTPRHKVTEMGQEVTMRCQPILGHNTVFWYRQTMMQGLELLAYFRNRAPLDDSGMPKDRFSAEMPDATLATLKIQPSEPRDSAVYFCASGLFAGGLANEQFFGPGTRLTVL.

The V gene is TRBV5-4, the J gene TRBJ1-2; D might be TRBD1 (6 bases). CDR3 length equals 15 residues. With 4 bases removed from V and 5 bases from J, the gap between germline ends came to 18 bases. The germline gives CDR1 SGHNT, CDR2 YYREEE (reference sequence). CDR3 in DNA: TGTGCCAGCAGCCAACAACAGGGTTTGGGGTATGGCTACACCTTC. Amino acids: CASSQQQGLGYGYTF.

The rearrangement links TRBV6-5 to TRBJ1-1, with TRBD1 as a possible D gene (5 bases). There are 14 residues in the CDR3. Germline-derived CDR1 and CDR2 are MNHEY and SVGAGI. Trimming pared 5 bases from V and 11 bases from J, leaving 21 bases between. The CDR3 nucleotides are TGTGCCAGCAGTCCTCAATCGGGACTCCGAGGCGCTTTCTTT. Translated: CASSPQSGLRGAFF.